These 25 T cell receptor beta chains were sequenced from one sample in a study of OX40 agonist ivuxolimab in advanced cancers. Libraries were prepared by immunoSEQ multiplex PCR; TCRdb keeps only in-frame clonotypes and omits some of them. The repertoire includes 100,000 to 120,000 clones, roughly nine tenths of them detected once, and 0.27% sits in the top ten. This specimen was CD4+ or CD8+ T cells sorted from blood, taken in a trial of the OX40 agonist ivuxolimab. These receptors all come from an adult with an advanced solid tumor such as melanoma, head and neck, liver or kidney cancer.

Written as DNA, the CDR3 is TGTGCCAGCAGCCCCGAGGGCACAGATACGCAGTATTTT. Translation: CASSPEGTDTQYF. The rearrangement uses TRBV9 and TRBJ2-3; D uncertain. This CDR3 has 13 amino acids. Between the trimmed V and J ends, which lost 4 bases and 1 base, there was a span of 7 bases. In germline, CDR1 is SGDLS, CDR2 YYNGEE.

This chain uses TRBV28 with TRBJ2-1; 11 bases line up with TRBD2. The CDR3 contains 16 residues. Looked up from germline, CDR1 is MDHEN and CDR2 is SYDVKM. Trimming at V came to 5 bases and at J to 7 bases, leaving 10 bases not matched to a gene. The CDR3 DNA is TGTGCCAGCAGTCCCGGTGGTAGCGGGAGGGGGAATGAGCAGTTCTTC. As protein: CASSPGGSGRGNEQFF.

V usage is TRBV2 and J usage is TRBJ2-1, with 8 bases identical to TRBD2. The CDR3 has 14 amino acids. From germline, CDR1 is SNHLY and CDR2 FYNNEI. V was clipped by 7 bases and J by 8 bases; unmatched bases: 10. Here the CDR3 reads CASNPRGGRDEQFF. The CDR3 DNA is TGTGCCAGCAACCCCCGGGGGGGCCGGGATGAGCAGTTCTTC. Supplemented by reference TRBV2 and TRBJ2-1, the full variable domain reads EPEVTQTPSHQVTQMGQEVILRCVPISNHLYFYWYRQILGQKVEFLVSFYNNEISEKSEIFDDQFSVERPDGSNFTLKIRSTKLEDSAMYFCASNPRGGRDEQFFGPGTRLTVL.

The chain employs TRBV2 and TRBJ2-7, with D unclear. The V gene's germline CDR1 is SNHLY and CDR2 FYNNEI. The V gene lost 5 bases and the J gene lost 1 base, with 9 bases spanning the gap. This CDR3 is 13 amino acids long. Here the CDR3 DNA reads TGTGCCAGCAGTTTTTCAGAATCCTACGAGCAGTACTTC. Encoded protein: CASSFSESYEQYF.

This clone appeared a single time. The J gene is TRBJ2-2, the V gene TRBV9; D gene unclear. The CDR3 length is 15 residues. Per germline, CDR1 SGDLS and CDR2 YYNGEE. V lost 4 bases and J 6 bases, leaving 16 bases between the germline ends. CDR3 sequence: CASSPAGLRPGELFF. The CDR3 DNA is TGTGCCAGCAGCCCAGCTGGGCTCCGACCCGGGGAGCTGTTTTTT. Full variable domain (missing parts from reference TRBV9 and TRBJ2-2): DSGVTQTPKHLITATGQRVTLRCSPRSGDLSVYWYQQSLDQGLQFLIQYYNGEERAKGNILERFSAQQFPDLHSELNLSSLELGDSALYFCASSPAGLRPGELFFGEGSRLTVL.

This rearrangement joins TRBV5-4 to TRBJ2-7; 10 bases are shared with TRBD1. The V gene's germline CDR1 is SGHNT and CDR2 YYREEE (reference sequence). Unmatched junction bases numbered 2, after V lost 2 bases and J lost 6 bases. The CDR3 spans 13 residues. CDR3 DNA sequence: TGTGCCAGCAGCTTAGACAGGGGGCTCGAGCAGTACTTC. Protein sequence: CASSLDRGLEQYF.

This rearrangement joins TRBV9 to TRBJ2-7, with 8 bases identical to TRBD2. Germline loops: CDR1 SGDLS, CDR2 YYNGEE. V lost 3 bases to trimming and J lost 6 bases; unmatched junction nucleotides: 5. CDR3 length: 13 residues. This CDR3 is CASSARLATEQYF. The CDR3 nucleotides read TGTGCCAGCAGCGCACGACTAGCGACCGAGCAGTACTTC.

This chain joins TRBV5-1 and TRBJ2-1; 15 nucleotides line up with TRBD2. V trimming: 4 bases; J trimming: 8 bases; junction bases outside the gene matches: 7. The CDR3 runs 16 residues. The germline V gene encodes CDR1 SGHRS and CDR2 YFSETQ. The CDR3 reads CASSLDGLAGGDEQFF. As DNA, the CDR3 is TGCGCCAGCAGCCTGGACGGACTAGCGGGAGGGGATGAGCAGTTCTTC.

The V and J genes are TRBV6-5 and TRBJ2-7; D is undetermined. V lost 1 base to trimming and J lost 3 bases, with 1 base between them. This CDR3 region has 11 residues. Per the germline V gene, CDR1 is MNHEY and CDR2 is SVGAGI. The CDR3 sequence is CASSYFYEQYF. CDR3 nucleotides: TGTGCCAGCAGTTACTTCTACGAGCAGTACTTC.

V usage is TRBV19 and J usage is TRBJ2-1; D gene uncertain. The CDR3 consists of 12 residues. The germline V gene has CDR1 LNHDA and CDR2 SQIVND (reference sequence). V shed 5 bases and J shed 4 bases, with 6 bases lying between them. The CDR3 nucleotides are TGTGCCAGTAGTCAGATTTACAATGAGCAGTTCTTC. This gives the protein CASSQIYNEQFF.

The rearrangement links TRBV6-5 to TRBJ1-4; D is perhaps TRBD1 (6 bases). This CDR3 is built from 13 residues. Germline CDR1 and CDR2: MNHEY and SVGAGI. V was pared by 5 bases and J by 7 bases, with 11 bases between. In DNA, the CDR3 is TGTGCCAGCAGTCGGGGGGGCGGTGAAAAACTGTTTTTT. Translated: CASSRGGGEKLFF.

The V call is TRBV5-1, the J call TRBJ2-1; TRBD2 aligns across 11 bases. Germline values: CDR1 SGHRS, CDR2 YFSETQ. Unmatched junction bases numbered 9, after V lost 3 bases and J lost 4 bases. The CDR3 covers 17 residues. The CDR3 DNA follows: TGCGCCAGCAGCTCAAGACTAGCGGGACGTGGTTACAATGAGCAGTTCTTC. As protein: CASSSRLAGRGYNEQFF.

The chain links TRBV28 to TRBJ2-1, with 13 bases identical to TRBD2. V shed 6 bases, J shed 9 bases, and the junction held 11 bases outside the gene matches. Germline assignment: CDR1 MDHEN and CDR2 SYDVKM. The CDR3 extends over 16 amino acids. The CDR3 DNA is TGTGCCAGCAGAGGACTAGCGGGAGAACGTTTTGGTGAGCAGTTCTTC. Translated: CASRGLAGERFGEQFF.

V and J are TRBV6-6 and TRBJ2-3; no firm D call. The V and J ends lost 6 bases and 3 bases respectively, with 13 bases between them. CDR1 is MNHNY and CDR2 is SVGAGI in the germline V gene (reference sequence). The CDR3 has 14 amino acids. The DNA of the CDR3 is TGTGCCAGCAGACTGGACGCTTTTACAGATACGCAGTATTTT. Its protein is CASRLDAFTDTQYF.

The chain couples TRBV7-9 to TRBJ2-3; the D gene is possibly TRBD2 (5 bases). The CDR3 is 12 residues long. The germline CDR1 and CDR2 sequences are SEHNR and FQNEAQ (reference sequence). V lost 6 bases and J lost 6, with 10 bases in between. DNA for the CDR3: TGTGCCAGCAGTCACTCGGGGGATACGCAGTATTTT. Its protein is CASSHSGDTQYF.

The chain employs TRBV19 and TRBJ1-5; D call uncertain. V shed 2 bases and J shed 0 bases, with 11 bases lying between them. Germline CDR1 reads LNHDA; CDR2 reads SQIVND (reference sequence). The CDR3 is 16 residues long. CDR3 in DNA: TGTGCCAGTAGTATAATCCCCTCTTATAGCAATCAGCCCCAGCATTTT. Protein product: CASSIIPSYSNQPQHF.

This chain uses TRBV6-1 with TRBJ1-2; D remains ambiguous. The CDR3 is made up of 11 amino acids. Germline V lookup: CDR1 MNHNS, CDR2 SASEGT. Trimming shortened V by 7 bases and J by 8 bases, and 11 bases separated the two germline ends. The CDR3 here is CASTEGFGYTF. The CDR3 DNA reads as TGTGCCAGCACCGAAGGATTCGGCTACACCTTC.

The chain employs TRBV19 and TRBJ2-1; D gene unclear. The CDR3 contains 16 residues. V was cut by 3 bases and J by 2 bases, with 14 bases left in between. Germline CDR1 reads LNHDA; CDR2 reads SQIVND (reference sequence). The chain's CDR3 is CASSMAAWEPYNEQFF. For the CDR3, the DNA is TGTGCCAGTAGTATGGCAGCGTGGGAACCCTACAATGAGCAGTTCTTC.

This clone was seen only a few times. V gene TRBV29-1 combines with J gene TRBJ2-1, with D uncertain. The germline V and J ends were trimmed by 5 bases and 8 bases, with 19 bases remaining between them. Germline V lookup: CDR1 SQVTM, CDR2 ANQGSEA. The CDR3 is 14 amino acids. The DNA for the CDR3 is TGCAGCGTTCCGGCCACCGAAACAGTCGATGAGCAGTTCTTC. Amino acids: CSVPATETVDEQFF.

V and J are TRBV5-6 and TRBJ1-2; TRBD1 is a possible D gene (6 bases). V was clipped by 2 bases and J by 10 bases, with 18 bases between them. There are 14 residues in the CDR3. CDR1 and CDR2 from the germline V gene are SGHDT and YYEEEE. The DNA for the CDR3 is TGTGCCAGCAGCTTACTTGAGACAGGCCCCGTCTACACCTTC. It yields the protein CASSLLETGPVYTF.

The J gene is TRBJ2-5, the V gene TRBV27; 11 positions match TRBD2. V lost 5 bases and J lost 3; bases outside the gene matches: 2. CDR3 length equals 14 residues. Germline lookup yields CDR1 MNHEY and CDR2 SMNVEV (reference sequence). The CDR3 loop is CASSRLAGKETQYF. CDR3 DNA sequence: TGTGCCAGCAGTCGACTAGCGGGAAAAGAGACCCAGTACTTC.

This clone appeared a single time. The V and J genes are TRBV7-3 and TRBJ2-7; the D gene is possibly TRBD2 (5 bases). Germline V gene sequence: CDR1 SGHTA, CDR2 FQGTGA. V shed 2 bases and J shed 6 bases, with 14 bases lying between them. The CDR3 is 14 residues long. DNA of the CDR3: TGTGCCAGCAGCTTATCCGCAGGAGGAAGCGAGCAGTACTTC. Translation gives CASSLSAGGSEQYF. Full variable domain (outside the CDR3, taken from reference TRBV7-3 and TRBJ2-7): GAGVSQTPSNKVTEKGKYVELRCDPISGHTALYWYRQSLGQGPEFLIYFQGTGAADDSGLPNDRFFAVRPEGSVSTLKIQRTERGDSAVYLCASSLSAGGSEQYFGPGTRLTVT.

The J gene is TRBJ2-7, the V gene TRBV7-3; 13 bases are shared with TRBD2. Germline V gene lookup returns CDR1 SGHTA and CDR2 FQGTGA. There are 15 residues in the CDR3. The trim removed 6 bases at V and 5 bases at J, leaving 7 bases unmatched. CDR3 nucleotide sequence: TGTGCCAGCAGTTCTGGACTAGCGGGAGTAGACGAGCAGTACTTC. It specifies CASSSGLAGVDEQYF.

The CDR3 is CASSPRTSGLAGGDEQYF. The DNA for the CDR3 is TGTGCCAGCTCACCCAGAACTTCAGGACTAGCGGGAGGCGACGAGCAGTACTTC. J is TRBJ2-7 and V is TRBV18; 14 nucleotides agree with TRBD2. J was trimmed by 5 bases and V by 3 bases; bases with no gene match: 12. This CDR3 is 18 amino acids long. Germline V gives CDR1 KGHSH, CDR2 LQKENI.

The V call is TRBV21-1, the J call TRBJ2-1; the D call TRBD1 from the table was never checked on the DNA. TRBV21-1 is described as a pseudogene. The CDR3 extends over 17 amino acids. CDR3 sequence reads: CASSKKDRDREFNEQFF. CDR3 sequence (DNA): TGTGCCAGCAGCAAAAAGGACCGGGACAGGGAATTCAATGAGCAGTTCTTC.